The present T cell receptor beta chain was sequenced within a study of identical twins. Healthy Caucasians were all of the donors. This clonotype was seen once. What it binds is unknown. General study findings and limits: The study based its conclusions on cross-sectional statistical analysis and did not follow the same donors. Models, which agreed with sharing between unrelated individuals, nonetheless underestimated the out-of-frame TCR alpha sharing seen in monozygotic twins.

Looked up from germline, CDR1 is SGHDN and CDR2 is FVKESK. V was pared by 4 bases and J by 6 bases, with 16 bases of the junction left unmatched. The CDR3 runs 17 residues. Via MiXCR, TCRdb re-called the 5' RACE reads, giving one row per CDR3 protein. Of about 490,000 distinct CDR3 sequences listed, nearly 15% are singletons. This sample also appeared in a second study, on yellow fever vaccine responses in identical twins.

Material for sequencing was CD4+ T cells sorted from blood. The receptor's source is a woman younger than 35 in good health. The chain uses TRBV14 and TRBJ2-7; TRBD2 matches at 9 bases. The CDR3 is CASSPPWLRAGGCEQYF. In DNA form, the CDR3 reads TGTGCCAGCAGCCCCCCTTGGCTTAGAGCGGGAGGATGCGAGCAGTACTTC.